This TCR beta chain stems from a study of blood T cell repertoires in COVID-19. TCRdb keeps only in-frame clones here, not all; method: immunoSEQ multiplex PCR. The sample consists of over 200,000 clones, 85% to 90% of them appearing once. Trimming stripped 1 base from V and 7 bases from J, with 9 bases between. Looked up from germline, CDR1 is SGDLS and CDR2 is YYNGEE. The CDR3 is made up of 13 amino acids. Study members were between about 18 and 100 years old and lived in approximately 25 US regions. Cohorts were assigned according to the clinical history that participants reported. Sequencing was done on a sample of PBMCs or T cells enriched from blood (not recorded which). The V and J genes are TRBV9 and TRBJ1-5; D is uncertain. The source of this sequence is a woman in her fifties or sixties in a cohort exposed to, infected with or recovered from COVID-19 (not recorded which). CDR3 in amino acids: CASSVSGNQPQHF. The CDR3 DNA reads TGTGCCAGCAGCGTATCCGGGAACCAGCCCCAGCATTTT.